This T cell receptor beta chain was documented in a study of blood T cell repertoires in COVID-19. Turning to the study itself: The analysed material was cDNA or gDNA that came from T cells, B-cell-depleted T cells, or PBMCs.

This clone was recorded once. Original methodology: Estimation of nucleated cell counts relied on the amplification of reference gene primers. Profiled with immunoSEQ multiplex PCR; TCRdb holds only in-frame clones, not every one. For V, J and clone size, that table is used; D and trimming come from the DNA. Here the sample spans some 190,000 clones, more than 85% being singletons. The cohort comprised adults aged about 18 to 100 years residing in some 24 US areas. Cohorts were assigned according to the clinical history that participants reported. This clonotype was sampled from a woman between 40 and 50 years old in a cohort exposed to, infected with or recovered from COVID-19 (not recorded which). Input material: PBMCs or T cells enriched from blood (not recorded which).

CDR3 region: CASKTPTGGLAGVPLASSYEQYF. The CDR3 bases are TGTGCCAGCAAAACACCAACAGGGGGACTAGCGGGGGTGCCCCTGGCCAGCTCCTACGAGCAGTACTTC. V and J are TRBV2 and TRBJ2-7; 14 bases agree with TRBD2. This CDR3 spans 23 amino acids. Germline CDR1 reads SNHLY; CDR2 reads FYNNEI. The ends lost 7 bases at V and 0 bases at J; junction bases unmatched: 26.